This T cell receptor (beta chain) appears in the sequencing data of a study of vaccination effects on CD4 cells after COVID-19 (dated 2022 in TCRdb). At the level of the whole study: Each participant got two doses of an mRNA SARS-CoV-2 vaccine, either BNT162b2 or mRNA-1273. A total of over nine COVID-19 convalescent patients and several SARS-CoV-2-naive healthy vaccine recipients were included in the full study. Cultures from other donors in the study were sequenced using the Oncomine TCR Beta short-read assay on an Illumina iSeq 100. In both COVID-19 convalescent patients and infection-naive vaccine recipients, the study compared SARS-CoV-2 spike-specific CD4+ TCR repertoires from before mRNA vaccination with those from after it. The paper's findings and limits, for the study overall: Both infection-induced and vaccine-induced clones contracted markedly at late post-vaccination timepoints, which is consistent with waning T cell responses. In healthy vaccine recipients, vaccine-induced clones were almost all SARS-CoV-2 mono-reactive, with only 1 of 255 cross-reactive with common cold coronaviruses. Limitations of the study were the small number of convalescent patients and the absence of early post-infection timepoints.

Worth noting for this clone: Its specific antigen is unknown. Base quality data are lacking; no much larger clone is found one base away.

In the ViraFEST assay, PBMC were stimulated with viral peptide pools, and antigen-specific CD4+ T cell clonotypes were then identified by expansion using TCR sequencing. After less than 13 days of culture, CD4+ T cells were isolated with the EasySep CD4+ T cell isolation kit. Negative nucleocapsid antibody results before and after vaccination confirmed that the healthy vaccine recipients had no prior SARS-CoV-2 infection. A few million PBMC per well were cultured with 9 to 10 ug/ml peptides in IMDM containing roughly 5% human AB serum, approximately 9.9 IU/ml IL-2 and gentamicin. On days 3 and 7, half of the culture medium was replaced with fresh IL-2-containing medium. Unless otherwise noted, each peptide stimulation condition was cultured in triplicate wells. Using Ficoll-Paque Plus gradient centrifugation, PBMC were separated from whole blood and then either used fresh or cryopreserved at -140C. The overlapping peptide pools covered the spike proteins of SARS-CoV-2 as well as those of the common cold coronaviruses HCoV-NL63, HCoV-OC43 and HCoV-229E. The QIAamp micro DNA kit was used to extract genomic DNA from the cultured CD4+ T cells.

Compared with germline, V lacks 6 bases and J lacks 7 bases; bases without a gene match: 7. The CDR3 contains 13 residues, cysteine and phenylalanine counted. The DNA shown is the 39-base CDR3, in frame from base 1. The germline V gene encodes CDR1 MNHEY and CDR2 SVGAGI. The library relied on the immunoSEQ multiplex PCR assay. TCR beta CDR3 sequencing was performed on DNA from the cultured, isolated CD4+ T cells. From the authors' description of their analysis: Non-productive TCR sequences were removed, reads were trimmed to the CDR3 region, and CDR3s of at least 7 amino acids were retained. Antigen-specific clonotypes were identified using the MANAFEST web app by comparison of expansion in peptide wells against reference cultures. For clones to be considered positive, expansion at FDR<0.05 versus reference and all other wells, an odds ratio above 5, and a frequency above 0.1% in two replicate wells were required. Clonotypes significantly expanded in SARS-CoV-2 spike wells and in at least one common cold coronavirus spike condition were defined as cross-reactive. Levenshtein distance calculated with the stringdist R package was used to assess CDR3 similarity, and unrooted trees were constructed with ape in R 3.6.1. TCRdb obtained this table from immuneACCESS and retained in-frame rearrangements with V and J assigned. These tables miss some clones; where compared with another copy, unresolved V genes account for less than half of the shortfall, and the remainder is unexplained. V and J calls and clone size are copied from that table; D and trimming were computed from the DNA. In all, the sample holds around 36,000 clones, and roughly 76% of those were seen once. Clones ranked in the top ten supply approximately 22% of the sample.

The input for sequencing was CD4+ T cells from PBMCs cultured with SARS-CoV-2 spike peptides, taken before COVID-19 vaccination. Read against the paper, the sample's cell subset or site label means: SARS-CoV-2 spike overlapping peptide pool stimulation. In this chain, TRBV6-5 is recombined with TRBJ1-2; the central 8 bases match TRBD1. The sequence was collected from a human donor who received a COVID-19 vaccine. The DNA sequence is given as TGTGCCAGCAGATCCCAGGGGGCGGGTGGCTACACCTTC. Its translation is CASRSQGAGGYTF.